The 22 T cell receptor beta chains below all came from one sample that was sequenced in a study of radiation and T cells in renal cell carcinoma. Time point described: blood 2 weeks post-SBRT. Described treatment: 15 Gy SBRT to primary tumor, nephrectomy 4 weeks later. Data came from immunoSEQ multiplex PCR; TCRdb stores just in-frame clones and leaves some out. The table has 150,000 or so clones, roughly 86% seen once. The sample in question was blood, obtained from a patient whose treatment included radiotherapy and nephrectomy. The receptors derive from a woman between 50 and 59 years old with renal cell carcinoma.

This clone showed up just once. V is TRBV5-4 and J is TRBJ2-3; tentative D call: TRBD1 (6 bases). The ends were cut back, 5 bases at V and 5 bases at J, with 15 bases in the middle. CDR1 SGHNT and CDR2 YYREEE come from the germline V gene (reference sequence). CDR3 length equals 14 residues. CDR3 amino acids: CASSIRQAIDTQYF. The CDR3 DNA sequence: TGTGCCAGCAGTATCAGACAGGCTATAGATACGCAGTATTTT. Drawing the rest from reference TRBV5-4 and TRBJ2-3, the complete variable domain is ETGVTQSPTHLIKTRGQQVTLRCSSQSGHNTVSWYQQALGQGPQFIFQYYREEENGRGNFPPRFSGLQFPNYSSELNVNALELDDSALYLCASSIRQAIDTQYFGPGTRLTVL.

The rearrangement joins TRBV18 to TRBJ1-2; 7 nucleotides line up with TRBD1. J gave up 2 bases and V 2 bases, and 2 bases lay outside the gene matches. Germline V CDR1 and CDR2: KGHSH, LQKENI. The length of the CDR3 is 14 residues. The CDR3 region is CASSPSGQNYGYTF. In DNA, the CDR3 is TGTGCCAGCTCACCATCGGGACAGAACTATGGCTACACCTTC.

The chain joins TRBV14 to TRBJ2-1, with TRBD2 as a possible D gene (6 bases). The CDR3 runs 14 residues. V lost 3 bases and J lost 7, with 13 bases in between. Looked up from germline, CDR1 is SGHDN and CDR2 is FVKESK. CDR3 coding DNA: TGTGCCAGCAGCCATGGAACGGGGAGGAATGAGCAGTTCTTC. Translated, it gives CASSHGTGRNEQFF. Supplemented by reference TRBV14 and TRBJ2-1, the full variable domain reads EAGVTQFPSHSVIEKGQTVTLRCDPISGHDNLYWYRRVMGKEIKFLLHFVKESKQDESGMPNNRFLAERTGGTYSTLKVQPAELEDSGVYFCASSHGTGRNEQFFGPGTRLTVL.

The rearrangement joins TRBV19 to TRBJ2-5; 7 nucleotides align to TRBD2. Looked up from germline, CDR1 is LNHDA and CDR2 is SQIVND (reference sequence). The CDR3 spans 14 residues. V lost 6 bases and J lost 3; bases outside the gene matches: 7. DNA for the CDR3: TGTGCCAGTAGCACGACTAGCCTTAAAGAGACCCAGTACTTC. Translated, it gives CASSTTSLKETQYF.

This sequence joins TRBV7-9 and TRBJ2-3; the D is unclear. V lost 1 base to trimming and J lost 7 bases, with 6 bases between them. Germline values: CDR1 SEHNR, CDR2 FQNEAQ (reference sequence). The CDR3 is 12 residues long. The CDR3 sequence: CASSLVGNTQYF. The CDR3 nucleotides read TGTGCCAGCAGCTTAGTAGGAAATACGCAGTATTTT.

The V and J genes are TRBV7-8 and TRBJ2-3; 13 bases map to TRBD2. Trimming cost V 2 bases and J 6 bases; bases outside gene matches: 2. Germline V CDR1 and CDR2: SGHVS, FQNEAQ. The CDR3 contains 15 residues. CDR3 loop: CASSLTSGGADTQYF. DNA of the CDR3: TGTGCCAGCAGCTTAACTAGCGGGGGGGCGGATACGCAGTATTTT.

The chain uses TRBV18 and TRBJ1-2; 12 positions match TRBD1. The germline V gene has CDR1 KGHSH and CDR2 LQKENI. This CDR3 has 17 amino acids. Germline trimming cut 0 bases from V and 4 bases from J; bases unmatched to any gene: 6. The CDR3 loop is CASSPPGQGAFGYGYTF. CDR3 nucleotides: TGTGCCAGCTCACCACCGGGACAGGGGGCTTTCGGCTATGGCTACACCTTC.

The V and J genes are TRBV11-2 and TRBJ1-2, with 7 bases fitting TRBD1. Germline V gene data show CDR1 as SGHAT and CDR2 as FQNNGV. The V and J ends lost 5 bases and 4 bases, in that order; junction bases with no gene match: 7. There are 14 residues in the CDR3. CDR3 protein: CASSPFDRAYGYTF. CDR3 nucleotide sequence: TGTGCCAGCAGCCCCTTCGACAGGGCCTATGGCTACACCTTC.

The V gene is TRBV4-1, the J gene TRBJ2-7; D not resolved. The germline gives CDR1 MGHRA, CDR2 YSYEKL. Trimming shortened V by 0 bases and J by 2 bases, and 8 bases separated the two germline ends. The CDR3 sequence is 14 residues long. CDR3 DNA: TGCGCCAGCAGCCAAGATATAGGAGCCTACGAGCAGTACTTC. Translation: CASSQDIGAYEQYF.

The chain joins TRBV19 to TRBJ2-5, with D perhaps being TRBD1 or TRBD2 (5 bases each). This CDR3 has 13 residues. The germline gives CDR1 LNHDA, CDR2 SQIVND (reference sequence). Deletions cut 3 bases from V and 4 bases from J, with 9 bases between. CDR3 sequence: CASSIRDPETQYF. The CDR3, as DNA: TGTGCCAGTAGTATTCGGGACCCAGAGACCCAGTACTTC.

The CDR3 nucleotides read TGTGCCAGCAGCCAGGGACAGGGGGCCGGCTATGGCTACACCTTC. Translation gives CASSQGQGAGYGYTF. The V gene is TRBV4-2, the J gene TRBJ1-2; 12 bases are shared with TRBD1. Trimming took 3 bases from V and 4 from J; bases not matched to a gene: 3. The V gene's germline CDR1 is LGHNA and CDR2 YNFKEQ. This CDR3 is built from 15 residues.

The chain employs TRBV29-1 and TRBJ2-5, with D maybe TRBD1 (6 bases). Germline CDR1 and CDR2: SQVTM and ANQGSEA. V gave up 7 bases and J gave up 0 bases, with 12 bases separating them. The CDR3 runs 13 residues. The CDR3 region has the DNA TGCAGCGGTGGAAGGGGGTACCAAGAGACCCAGTACTTC. This codes for CSGGRGYQETQYF.

The gene calls are TRBV7-9 and TRBJ1-6; possible D gene TRBD1, 5 bases. V was shortened by 3 bases and J by 7 bases, with 10 bases between the two germline ends. In germline, CDR1 is SEHNR, CDR2 FQNEAQ (reference sequence). CDR3 size: 14 residues. The chain's CDR3 is CASSLGTHNSPLHF. The CDR3 DNA is TGTGCCAGCAGCTTGGGGACCCACAATTCACCCCTCCACTTT.

The chain couples TRBV5-1 to TRBJ2-2; D is undetermined. The CDR3 extends over 15 amino acids. V was cut by 0 bases and J by 6 bases, with 12 bases left in between. Germline CDR1 and CDR2: SGHRS and YFSETQ. Here the CDR3 DNA reads TGCGCCAGCAGCTTGGTGCAGGTTAGGGCCGGGGAGCTGTTTTTT. Protein product: CASSLVQVRAGELFF.

This clone was detected only once. This chain uses TRBV7-6 with TRBJ2-1; 13 bases match TRBD2. V shed 4 bases, J shed 4 bases, and the junction held 4 bases outside the gene matches. Per the germline V gene, CDR1 is SGHVS and CDR2 is FNYEAQ. The CDR3 sequence is 16 residues long. CDR3 in amino acids: CASSSGLAGVYNEQFF. The DNA of the CDR3 is TGTGCCAGCAGCTCTGGACTAGCGGGGGTTTACAATGAGCAGTTCTTC.

This clone was recorded a few times. V and J are TRBV12-5 and TRBJ1-2, with TRBD1 as a possible D gene (5 bases). This CDR3 is 14 amino acids long. Between the trimmed V and J ends, which lost 0 bases and 5 bases, there was a span of 10 bases. Germline lookup yields CDR1 LGHNT and CDR2 FRNRAP. CDR3 nucleotide sequence: TGTGCTAGTGGTTTGGTACCGGGGGATTATGGCTACACCTTC. This sequence encodes CASGLVPGDYGYTF. The full variable domain, its missing parts supplied by reference TRBV12-5 and TRBJ1-2, is DARVTQTPRHKVTEMGQEVTMRCQPILGHNTVFWYRQTMMQGLELLAYFRNRAPLDDSGMPKDRFSAEMPDATLATLKIQPSEPRDSAVYFCASGLVPGDYGYTFGSGTRLTVV.

The chain recombines TRBV2 with TRBJ2-7; D is uncertain. There are 12 residues in the CDR3. Germline CDR1 reads SNHLY; CDR2 reads FYNNEI. V lost 7 bases to trimming and J lost 0 bases, with 7 bases between them. The CDR3 DNA reads as TGTGCCAGCAACTATGTCTCCTACGAGCAGTACTTC. Protein sequence: CASNYVSYEQYF. Based on the CDR3 plus reference TRBV2 and TRBJ2-7, the full variable domain is EPEVTQTPSHQVTQMGQEVILRCVPISNHLYFYWYRQILGQKVEFLVSFYNNEISEKSEIFDDQFSVERPDGSNFTLKIRSTKLEDSAMYFCASNYVSYEQYFGPGTRLTVT.

The chain recombines TRBV5-1 with TRBJ2-3; 8 nucleotides align to TRBD2. The V and J ends lost 3 bases and 2 bases, in that order; junction bases with no gene match: 5. CDR3 length equals 15 residues. Germline lookup yields CDR1 SGHRS and CDR2 YFSETQ. This chain's CDR3 is CASSWSGGATDTQYF. For the CDR3, the DNA is TGCGCCAGCAGCTGGAGCGGGGGAGCCACAGATACGCAGTATTTT.

The chain has TRBV7-2 and TRBJ1-2, with a tentative D call TRBD1 (5 bases). This CDR3 contains 14 residues. The V end lost 3 bases, the J end lost 2 bases, and 10 bases lay between the germline ends. Germline CDR1 SGHTA, CDR2 FQGNSA. CDR3 region: CASSLDAGNYGYTF. The DNA for the CDR3 is TGTGCCAGCAGCTTGGATGCAGGGAACTATGGCTACACCTTC.

The chain combines TRBV12-5 with TRBJ2-7, with 8 bases identical to TRBD1. The CDR3 has 15 amino acids. Germline V gene data show CDR1 as LGHNT and CDR2 as FRNRAP. The junction had 13 bases not matched to a gene; V was cut back by 5 bases and J by 7 bases. As DNA, the CDR3 is TGTGCTAGTGGTGTATCAACAGGGGGTATCGGGGAGCAGTACTTC. It encodes CASGVSTGGIGEQYF.

The chain joins TRBV5-1 to TRBJ1-1, with 9 nucleotides matching TRBD1. CDR3 length: 16 residues. After removal of 4 bases from V and 1 base from J, the junction contained 8 bases not matched to a gene. Germline V gene lookup returns CDR1 SGHRS and CDR2 YFSETQ. The CDR3 sequence: CASSPQGARRNTEAFF. The CDR3 DNA reads TGCGCCAGCAGCCCACAGGGGGCGCGTCGGAACACTGAAGCTTTCTTT.

This clone is a singleton in its sample. The rearrangement joins TRBV10-3 to TRBJ2-7, with D maybe TRBD1 (5 bases). CDR3 length: 12 residues. V was shortened by 5 bases and J by 3 bases, with 8 bases between the two germline ends. Per germline, CDR1 ENHRY and CDR2 SYGVKD. CDR3 sequence: CAISKTGYEQYF. CDR3 nucleotide sequence: TGTGCCATCAGTAAAACAGGCTACGAGCAGTACTTC.